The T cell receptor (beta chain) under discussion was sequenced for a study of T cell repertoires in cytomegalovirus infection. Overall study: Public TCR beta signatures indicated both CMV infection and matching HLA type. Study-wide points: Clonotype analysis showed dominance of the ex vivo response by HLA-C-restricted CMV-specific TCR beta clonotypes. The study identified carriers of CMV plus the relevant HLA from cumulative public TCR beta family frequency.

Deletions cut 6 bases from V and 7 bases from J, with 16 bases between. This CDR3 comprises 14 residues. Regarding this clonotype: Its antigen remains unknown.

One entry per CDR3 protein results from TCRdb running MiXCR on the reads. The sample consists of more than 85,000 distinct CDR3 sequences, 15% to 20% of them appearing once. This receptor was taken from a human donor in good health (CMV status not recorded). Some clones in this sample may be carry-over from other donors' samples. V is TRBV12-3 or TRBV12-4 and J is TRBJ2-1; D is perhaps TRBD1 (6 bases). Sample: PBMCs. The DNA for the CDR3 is TGTGCCAGCAGCACCTTGGGGACAACAAATGAGCAGTTCTTC. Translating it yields CASSTLGTTNEQFF.